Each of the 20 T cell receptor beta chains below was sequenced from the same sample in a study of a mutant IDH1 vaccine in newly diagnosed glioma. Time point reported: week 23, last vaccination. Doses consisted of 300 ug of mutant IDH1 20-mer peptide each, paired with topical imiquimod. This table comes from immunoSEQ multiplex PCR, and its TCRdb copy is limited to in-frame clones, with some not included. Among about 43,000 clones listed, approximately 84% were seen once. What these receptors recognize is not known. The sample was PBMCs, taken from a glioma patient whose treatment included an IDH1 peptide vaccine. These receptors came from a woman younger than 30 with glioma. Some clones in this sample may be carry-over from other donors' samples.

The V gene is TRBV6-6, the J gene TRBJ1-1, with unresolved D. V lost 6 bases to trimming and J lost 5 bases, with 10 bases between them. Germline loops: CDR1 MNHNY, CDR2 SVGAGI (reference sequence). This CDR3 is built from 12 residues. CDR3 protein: CASRLGETEAFF. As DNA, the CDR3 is TGTGCCAGCAGGCTCGGGGAGACTGAAGCTTTCTTT.

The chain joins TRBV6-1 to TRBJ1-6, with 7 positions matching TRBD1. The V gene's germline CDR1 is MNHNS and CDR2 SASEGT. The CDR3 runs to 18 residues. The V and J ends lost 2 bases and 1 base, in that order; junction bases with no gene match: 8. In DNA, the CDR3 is TGTGCCAGCAGTGAAAGACGACAGGGTCCATCCTATAATTCACCCCTCCACTTT. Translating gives CASSERRQGPSYNSPLHF.

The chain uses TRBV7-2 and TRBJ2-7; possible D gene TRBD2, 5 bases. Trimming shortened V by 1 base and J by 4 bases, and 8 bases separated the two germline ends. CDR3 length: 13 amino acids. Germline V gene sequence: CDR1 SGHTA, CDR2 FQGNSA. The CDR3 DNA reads TGTGCCAGCAGCTTAGGAGCGGATTACGAGCAGTACTTC. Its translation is CASSLGADYEQYF.

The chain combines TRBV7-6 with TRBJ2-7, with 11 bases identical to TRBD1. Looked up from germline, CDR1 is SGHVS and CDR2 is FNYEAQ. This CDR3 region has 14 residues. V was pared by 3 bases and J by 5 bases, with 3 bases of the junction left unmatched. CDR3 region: CASSLGQGDHEQYF. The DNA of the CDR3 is TGTGCCAGCAGCTTGGGACAGGGGGACCACGAGCAGTACTTC.

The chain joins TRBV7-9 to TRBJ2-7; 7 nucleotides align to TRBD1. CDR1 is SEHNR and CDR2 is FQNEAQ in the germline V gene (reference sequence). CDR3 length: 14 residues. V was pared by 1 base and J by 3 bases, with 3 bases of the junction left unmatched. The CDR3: CASSLEQGYYEQYF. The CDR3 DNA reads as TGTGCCAGCAGCTTAGAACAGGGGTACTACGAGCAGTACTTC.

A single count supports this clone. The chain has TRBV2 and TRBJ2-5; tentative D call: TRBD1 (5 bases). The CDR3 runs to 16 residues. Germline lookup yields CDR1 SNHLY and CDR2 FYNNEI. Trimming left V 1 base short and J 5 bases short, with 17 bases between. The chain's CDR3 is CASSEDLGRGSETQYF. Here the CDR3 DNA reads TGTGCCAGCAGTGAAGATCTGGGTAGGGGATCGGAGACCCAGTACTTC.

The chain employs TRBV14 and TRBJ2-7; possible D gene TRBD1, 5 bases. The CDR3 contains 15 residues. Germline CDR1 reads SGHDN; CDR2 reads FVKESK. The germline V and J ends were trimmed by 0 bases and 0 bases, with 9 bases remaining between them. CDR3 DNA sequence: TGTGCCAGCAGCCAAGATCGACAGACCTCCTACGAGCAGTACTTC. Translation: CASSQDRQTSYEQYF.

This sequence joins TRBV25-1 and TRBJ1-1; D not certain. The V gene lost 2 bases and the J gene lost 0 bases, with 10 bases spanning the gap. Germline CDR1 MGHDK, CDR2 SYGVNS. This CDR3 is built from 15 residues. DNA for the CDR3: TGTGCCAGCAGTGAACGAGCCATAGTGAACACTGAAGCTTTCTTT. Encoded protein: CASSERAIVNTEAFF. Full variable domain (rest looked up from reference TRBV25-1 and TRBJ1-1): EADIYQTPRYLVIGTGKKITLECSQTMGHDKMYWYQQDPGMELHLIHYSYGVNSTEKGDLSSESTVSRIRTEHFPLTLESARPSHTSQYLCASSERAIVNTEAFFGQGTRLTVV.

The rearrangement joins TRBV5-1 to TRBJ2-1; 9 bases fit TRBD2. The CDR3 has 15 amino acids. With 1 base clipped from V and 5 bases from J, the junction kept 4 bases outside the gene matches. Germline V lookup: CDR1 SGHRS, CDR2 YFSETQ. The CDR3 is CASSLRPSGDNEQFF. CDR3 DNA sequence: TGCGCCAGCAGCTTGAGGCCTAGCGGGGACAATGAGCAGTTCTTC.

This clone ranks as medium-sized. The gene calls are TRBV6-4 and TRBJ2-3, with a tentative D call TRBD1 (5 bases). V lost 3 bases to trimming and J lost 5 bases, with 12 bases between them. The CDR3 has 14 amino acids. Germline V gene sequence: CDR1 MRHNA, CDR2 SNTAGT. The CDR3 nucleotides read TGTGCCAGCAGTGATTCGCAGGGTGTAGATACGCAGTATTTT. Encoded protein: CASSDSQGVDTQYF.

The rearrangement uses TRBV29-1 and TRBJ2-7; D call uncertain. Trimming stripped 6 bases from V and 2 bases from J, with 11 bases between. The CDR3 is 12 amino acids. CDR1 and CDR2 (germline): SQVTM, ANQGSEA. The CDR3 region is CSVVGVTYEQYF. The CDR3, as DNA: TGCAGCGTAGTAGGTGTTACCTACGAGCAGTACTTC.

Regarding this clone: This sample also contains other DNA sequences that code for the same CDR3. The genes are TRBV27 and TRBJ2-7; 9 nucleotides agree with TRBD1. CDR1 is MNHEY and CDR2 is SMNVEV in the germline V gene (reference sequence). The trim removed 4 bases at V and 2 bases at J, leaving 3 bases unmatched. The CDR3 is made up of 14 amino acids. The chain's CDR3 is CASSSGTGPYEQYF. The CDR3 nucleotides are TGTGCCAGCAGTTCCGGGACAGGGCCCTACGAGCAGTACTTC.

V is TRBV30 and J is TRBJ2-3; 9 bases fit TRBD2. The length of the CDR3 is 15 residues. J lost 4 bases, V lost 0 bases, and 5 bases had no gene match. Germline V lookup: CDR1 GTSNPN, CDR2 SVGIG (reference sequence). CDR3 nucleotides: TGTGCCTGGAGTGTAGGCGGGAGGGCCCCAGATACGCAGTATTTT. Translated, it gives CAWSVGGRAPDTQYF.

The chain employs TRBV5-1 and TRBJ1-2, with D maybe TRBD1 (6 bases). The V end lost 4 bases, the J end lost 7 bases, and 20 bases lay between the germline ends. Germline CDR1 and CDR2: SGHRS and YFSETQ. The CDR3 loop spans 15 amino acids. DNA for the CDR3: TGCGCCAGCAGCCTAAACCCGACAGGAATCGGTGGCTACACCTTC. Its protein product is CASSLNPTGIGGYTF.

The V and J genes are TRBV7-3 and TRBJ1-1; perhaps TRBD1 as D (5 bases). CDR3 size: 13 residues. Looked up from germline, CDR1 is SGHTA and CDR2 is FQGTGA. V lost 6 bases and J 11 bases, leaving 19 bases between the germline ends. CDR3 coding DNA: TGTGCCAGCAGGGAAGCGGGGGTCCGGGGGGCTTTCTTT. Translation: CASREAGVRGAFF.

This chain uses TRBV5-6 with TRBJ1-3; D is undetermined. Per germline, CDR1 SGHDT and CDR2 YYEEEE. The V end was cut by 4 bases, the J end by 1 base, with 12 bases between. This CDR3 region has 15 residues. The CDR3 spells CASSVPGRSGNTIYF. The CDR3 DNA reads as TGTGCCAGCAGCGTTCCGGGGAGGTCTGGAAACACCATATATTTT.

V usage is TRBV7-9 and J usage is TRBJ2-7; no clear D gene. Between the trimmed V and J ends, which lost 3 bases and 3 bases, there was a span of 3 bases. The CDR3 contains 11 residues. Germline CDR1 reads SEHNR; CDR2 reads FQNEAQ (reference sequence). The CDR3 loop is CASSFDYEQYF. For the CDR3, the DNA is TGTGCCAGCAGCTTTGACTACGAGCAGTACTTC.

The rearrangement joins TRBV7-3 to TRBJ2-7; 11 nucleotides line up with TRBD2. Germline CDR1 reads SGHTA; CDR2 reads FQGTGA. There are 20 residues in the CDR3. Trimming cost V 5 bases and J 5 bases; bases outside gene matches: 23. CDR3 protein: CASSPGLAGSRGGRWNEQYF. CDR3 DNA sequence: TGTGCCAGCAGCCCCGGACTAGCGGGCTCCCGAGGGGGGAGATGGAACGAGCAGTACTTC.

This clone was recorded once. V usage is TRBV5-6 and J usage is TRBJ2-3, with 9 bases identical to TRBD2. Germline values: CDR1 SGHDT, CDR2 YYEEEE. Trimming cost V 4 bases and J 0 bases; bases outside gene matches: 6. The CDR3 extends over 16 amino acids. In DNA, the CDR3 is TGTGCCAGCAGCCCCCTAGCGGGACCTAGCACAGATACGCAGTATTTT. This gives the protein CASSPLAGPSTDTQYF.

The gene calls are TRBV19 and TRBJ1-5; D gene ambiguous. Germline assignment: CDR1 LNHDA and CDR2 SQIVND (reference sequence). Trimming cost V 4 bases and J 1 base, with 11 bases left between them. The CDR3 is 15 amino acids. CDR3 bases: TGTGCCAGTAGTACACTCCTCGTGAGCAATCAGCCCCAGCATTTT. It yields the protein CASSTLLVSNQPQHF.